This passage covers 15 T cell receptor beta chains from one sample sequenced in a study of T cells after yellow fever vaccination. One entry per CDR3 protein results from TCRdb running MiXCR on the 5' RACE reads. Of 500,000 to 650,000 distinct CDR3 sequences listed, 9% to 15% are singletons. Sequencing was performed on PBMCs, taken on the day of the yellow fever booster vaccination. These receptors were collected from a young man who received the YFV17D yellow fever vaccine.

Here the CDR3 reads CASSSPWRLGLAGGGSTDTQYF. The CDR3 region has the DNA TGTGCCAGCAGCTCACCTTGGAGGCTTGGACTAGCGGGAGGGGGGTCGACAGATACGCAGTATTTT. This chain links TRBV7-1 with TRBJ2-3; 15 bases fit TRBD2. TRBV7-1 is reported as an ORF; its role is uncertain. The ends lost 2 bases at V and 3 bases at J; junction bases unmatched: 18. The CDR3 is 22 amino acids.

This clonotype was observed a handful of times. The rearrangement links TRBV3-1 to TRBJ1-2; 7 nucleotides align to TRBD1. The junction had 10 bases not matched to a gene; V was cut back by 6 bases and J by 6 bases. This CDR3 has 14 residues. Looked up from germline, CDR1 is LGHDT and CDR2 is YNNKEL (reference sequence). As DNA, the CDR3 is TGTGCCAGCAGACAAAAAGGGACAGTTAATGGCTACACCTTC. As protein: CASRQKGTVNGYTF.

The chain has TRBV28 and TRBJ2-2; D gene uncertain. V shed 2 bases and J shed 4 bases, with 11 bases lying between them. The germline CDR1 and CDR2 sequences are MDHEN and SYDVKM. CDR3 length: 15 amino acids. The CDR3 DNA sequence: TGTGCCAGCAGTTTAGAAAGGTTTCGCACCGGGGAGCTGTTTTTT. It encodes CASSLERFRTGELFF.

This clonotype came up once. This chain uses TRBV6-6 with TRBJ2-1; 8 bases line up with TRBD2. The CDR3 has 11 residues. Trimming removed 7 bases from V and 9 bases from J; junction bases left unmatched: 2. Germline loops: CDR1 MNHNY, CDR2 SVGAGI (reference sequence). In DNA, the CDR3 is TGTGCCAGCATCCGGGGGGGTGAGCAGTTCTTC. Encoded protein: CASIRGGEQFF.

The table lists this clonotype with many counts. The CDR3 sequence: CASSLSTGMNTEAFF. CDR3 DNA: TGTGCCAGCAGTTTATCCACCGGGATGAACACTGAAGCTTTCTTT. The rearrangement joins TRBV27 to TRBJ1-1, with D unresolved. Deletions cut 0 bases from V and 0 bases from J, with 8 bases between. This CDR3 has 15 amino acids. Per the germline V gene, CDR1 is MNHEY and CDR2 is SMNVEV (reference sequence).

The J gene is TRBJ2-7, the V gene TRBV5-8, with D possibly TRBD1 on 8 matching bases. This CDR3 region has 14 residues. Trimming pared 4 bases from V and 3 bases from J, leaving 14 bases between. CDR1 and CDR2 from the germline V gene are SGHTS and YDEGEE. The CDR3 DNA reads TGTGCCAGCAGCGGTAACAGGGGGGGCTACGAGCAGTACTTC. It yields the protein CASSGNRGGYEQYF.

This clonotype turned up a few times. V usage is TRBV7-3 and J usage is TRBJ2-3; D is possibly TRBD1 or TRBD2 (5 bases each). CDR1 is SGHTA and CDR2 is FQGTGA in the germline V gene. This CDR3 has 16 amino acids. V was shortened by 5 bases and J by 1 base, with 16 bases between the two germline ends. The CDR3 is CASSSYTGTGTDTQYF. The CDR3, as DNA: TGTGCCAGCAGCAGTTATACGGGGACGGGCACAGATACGCAGTATTTT.

This clonotype was counted only a few times. The genes are TRBV6-5 and TRBJ2-1; 11 nucleotides match TRBD2. The CDR3 spans 15 residues. V lost 2 bases to trimming and J lost 5 bases; unmatched junction nucleotides: 2. In germline, CDR1 is MNHEY, CDR2 SVGAGI. The CDR3 protein is CASSYALAGDNEQFF. The CDR3 region has the DNA TGTGCCAGCAGTTACGCACTAGCGGGAGACAATGAGCAGTTCTTC.

This clonotype was picked up many times. The CDR3 DNA sequence: TGTGCCAGCAGTCTAGGGACTAGCGGGACTTACAATGAGCAGTTCTTC. Translation gives CASSLGTSGTYNEQFF. The rearrangement uses TRBV12-3 or TRBV12-4 and TRBJ2-1; 13 positions match TRBD2. V lost 5 bases and J lost 4; bases outside the gene matches: 5. This CDR3 region has 16 residues.

This clonotype has a handful of counts. V usage is TRBV20-1 and J usage is TRBJ2-3, with D tentatively TRBD2 (6 bases). Looked up from germline, CDR1 is DFQATT and CDR2 is SNEGSKA (reference sequence). V was pared by 5 bases and J by 5 bases, with 17 bases between. This CDR3 spans 14 amino acids. The CDR3 reads CSASSGTYGDTQYF. The CDR3 DNA is TGCAGTGCTTCCTCCGGGACTTACGGAGATACGCAGTATTTT.

J is TRBJ2-3 and V is TRBV11-3; weak D call: TRBD2 (5 bases). V was cut by 4 bases and J by 6 bases, with 11 bases left in between. The CDR3 extends over 13 amino acids. Germline lookup yields CDR1 SGHNT and CDR2 YENEEA. CDR3 nucleotide sequence: TGTGCCAGCAGCTCGAACTCGGGGGATACGCAGTATTTT. It codes for CASSSNSGDTQYF.

V is TRBV10-3 and J is TRBJ1-1, with 7 bases matching TRBD1. Per the germline V gene, CDR1 is ENHRY and CDR2 is SYGVKD. The V segment lost 3 bases and the J segment 2 bases; nucleotides outside the gene matches: 6. The CDR3 contains 15 residues. CDR3 sequence reads: CAISDPGTENTEAFF. The CDR3, as DNA: TGTGCCATCAGTGATCCCGGGACAGAAAACACTGAAGCTTTCTTT.

This chain uses TRBV5-6 with TRBJ2-1; 9 bases match TRBD1. Germline V gives CDR1 SGHDT, CDR2 YYEEEE. V shed 4 bases and J 7 bases; nucleotides not matched to a gene: 12. CDR3 length: 16 amino acids. The CDR3: CASSTTGTGRSNEQFF. CDR3 DNA: TGTGCCAGCAGCACAACCGGGACAGGGAGGAGTAATGAGCAGTTCTTC.

The chain carries TRBV6-5 and TRBJ1-1; D ambiguous. The CDR3 totals 14 residues. The germline V gene encodes CDR1 MNHEY and CDR2 SVGAGI. The V gene lost 0 bases and the J gene lost 7 bases, with 12 bases spanning the gap. The CDR3 DNA reads TGTGCCAGCAGTTACTCACCGGTCCGAGTTGAAGCTTTCTTT. It yields the protein CASSYSPVRVEAFF.

Worth noting for this clonotype: An end of the junction does not agree with germline; a read error may underlie this. The chain links TRBV27 to TRBJ2-3; tentatively, D is TRBD1 or TRBD2 (5 bases each). The germline gives CDR1 MNHEY, CDR2 SMNVEV (reference sequence). CDR3 length: 14 residues. In DNA form, the CDR3 reads TGTGCCAGCAGTTTGGCAGGGAAGGGAGATACGCAGAATTTT. It is translated as CASSLAGKGDTQNF.